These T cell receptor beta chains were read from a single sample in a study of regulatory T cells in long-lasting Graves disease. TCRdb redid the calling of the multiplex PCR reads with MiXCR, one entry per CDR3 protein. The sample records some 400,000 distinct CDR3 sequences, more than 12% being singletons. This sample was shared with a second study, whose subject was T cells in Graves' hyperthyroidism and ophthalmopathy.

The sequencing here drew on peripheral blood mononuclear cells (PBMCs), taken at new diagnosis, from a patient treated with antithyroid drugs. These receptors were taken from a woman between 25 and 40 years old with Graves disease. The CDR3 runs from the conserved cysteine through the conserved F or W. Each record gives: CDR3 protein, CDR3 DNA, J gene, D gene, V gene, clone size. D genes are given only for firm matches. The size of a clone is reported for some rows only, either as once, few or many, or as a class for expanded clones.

CDR3aa: CASSYSSGIQPQHF; CDR3nt: TGTGCCAGCAGTTACTCGTCAGGGATTCAGCCCCAGCATTTT; j_gene: TRBJ1-5; d_gene: -; v_gene: TRBV6-6; abundance: many
CDR3aa: CASSFSGTAYNEQFF; CDR3nt: TGTGCCAGCAGCTTTAGCGGGACCGCCTACAATGAGCAGTTCTTC; j_gene: TRBJ2-1; d_gene: TRBD2; v_gene: TRBV7-6; abundance: many
CDR3aa: CASSSSGREKQYF; CDR3nt: TGTGCCAGCAGTTCATCAGGGAGGGAGAAGCAGTACTTC; j_gene: TRBJ2-7; d_gene: TRBD2; v_gene: TRBV13; abundance: many
CDR3aa: CAITTGEDNEQFF; CDR3nt: TGTGCCATCACAACAGGAGAAGACAATGAGCAGTTCTTC; j_gene: TRBJ2-1; d_gene: -; v_gene: TRBV10-3; abundance: -
CDR3aa: CSARSPTGRWNTEAFF; CDR3nt: TGCAGCGCTCGAAGCCCTACCGGACGGTGGAACACTGAAGCTTTCTTT; j_gene: TRBJ1-1; d_gene: -; v_gene: TRBV29-1; abundance: many
CDR3aa: CASSLDRGGNQPQHF; CDR3nt: TGTGCCAGCAGCTTGGACAGGGGGGGTAATCAGCCCCAGCATTTT; j_gene: TRBJ1-5; d_gene: TRBD1; v_gene: TRBV5-6; abundance: many
CDR3aa: CASSRLGGLDDNEQFF; CDR3nt: TGCGCCAGCAGCCGGCTGGGGGGACTAGACGACAATGAGCAGTTCTTC; j_gene: TRBJ2-1; d_gene: TRBD2; v_gene: TRBV5-1; abundance: -
CDR3aa: CSVTDGGTEAFF; CDR3nt: TGCAGCGTCACGGACGGGGGCACTGAAGCTTTCTTT; j_gene: TRBJ1-1; d_gene: -; v_gene: TRBV29-1; abundance: -
CDR3aa: CASSFMEVGRDTDTQYF; CDR3nt: TGTGCCAGCAGCTTTATGGAGGTGGGGAGGGACACAGATACGCAGTATTTT; j_gene: TRBJ2-3; d_gene: TRBD2; v_gene: TRBV11-3; abundance: many
CDR3aa: CASSLGPGANVLTF; CDR3nt: TGTGCCAGCAGCTTAGGGCCCGGGGCCAACGTCCTGACTTTC; j_gene: TRBJ2-6; d_gene: -; v_gene: TRBV7-3; abundance: few
CDR3aa: CASSPDWQGFSYTF; CDR3nt: TGTGCCAGTAGCCCCGATTGGCAGGGCTTTAGCTACACCTTC; j_gene: TRBJ1-2; d_gene: -; v_gene: TRBV19; abundance: few
CDR3aa: CSARADRRGTDTQYF; CDR3nt: TGCAGTGCTAGGGCCGACAGGCGCGGCACAGATACGCAGTATTTT; j_gene: TRBJ2-3; d_gene: -; v_gene: TRBV20-1; abundance: -
CDR3aa: CASSAGDSKSYEQYF; CDR3nt: TGTGCCAGCAGCGCCGGAGACAGCAAGTCCTACGAGCAGTACTTC; j_gene: TRBJ2-7; d_gene: -; v_gene: TRBV9; abundance: -
CDR3aa: CAWADSTDTQYF; CDR3nt: TGTGCCTGGGCAGACAGTACAGATACGCAGTATTTT; j_gene: TRBJ2-3; d_gene: -; v_gene: TRBV30; abundance: many
CDR3aa: CAWSPTGLVPPWEQYF; CDR3nt: TGTGCCTGGAGTCCCACAGGGTTGGTCCCCCCTTGGGAGCAGTACTTC; j_gene: TRBJ2-7; d_gene: -; v_gene: TRBV30; abundance: -
CDR3aa: CASSEWGGSGYTF; CDR3nt: TGTGCCAGCAGTGAATGGGGCGGCAGCGGCTACACCTTC; j_gene: TRBJ1-2; d_gene: -; v_gene: TRBV6-1; abundance: many
CDR3aa: CASSSQGTYEQYF; CDR3nt: TGTGCCAGCAGTTCTCAGGGGACCTACGAGCAGTACTTC; j_gene: TRBJ2-7; d_gene: -; v_gene: TRBV6-5; abundance: many
CDR3aa: CASSLGPRSQETQYF; CDR3nt: TGTGCCAGCAGCCTGGGGCCTAGGAGTCAAGAGACCCAGTACTTC; j_gene: TRBJ2-5; d_gene: -; v_gene: TRBV3-1; abundance: many
CDR3aa: CASSLSVDSQETQYF; CDR3nt: TGTGCCAGCAGTTTATCGGTCGACAGCCAAGAGACCCAGTACTTC; j_gene: TRBJ2-5; d_gene: -; v_gene: TRBV28; abundance: many
CDR3aa: CASSKNTRDRLLYDGYTF; CDR3nt: TGTGCCAGTAGTAAGAACACGCGGGACAGGCTGTTGTATGATGGCTACACCTTC; j_gene: TRBJ1-2; d_gene: TRBD1; v_gene: TRBV19; abundance: few
CDR3aa: CASSPHDTQYF; CDR3nt: TGTGCCAGCAGTCCCCACGATACGCAGTATTTT; j_gene: TRBJ2-3; d_gene: -; v_gene: TRBV12-3/TRBV12-4; abundance: -
CDR3aa: CASLNSPGTDTQYF; CDR3nt: TGCGCCAGCCTTAATTCCCCAGGCACAGATACGCAGTATTTT; j_gene: TRBJ2-3; d_gene: -; v_gene: TRBV5-1; abundance: -
CDR3aa: CASSRTSGRAGTDTQYF; CDR3nt: TGCGCCAGCAGCCGGACTAGCGGGAGGGCCGGGACAGATACGCAGTATTTT; j_gene: TRBJ2-3; d_gene: TRBD2; v_gene: TRBV5-1; abundance: many
CDR3aa: CASSLQETQFF; CDR3nt: TGCGCCAGCAGCTTGCAAGAGACCCAGTTCTTC; j_gene: TRBJ2-1; d_gene: -; v_gene: TRBV5-1; abundance: -
CDR3aa: CASSLTLSTSGKSEQYF; CDR3nt: TGTGCCAGCAGCTTAACCTTAAGTACTAGCGGGAAATCCGAGCAGTACTTC; j_gene: TRBJ2-7; d_gene: TRBD2; v_gene: TRBV7-9; abundance: many
CDR3aa: CAWSPTVGTVNTEAFF; CDR3nt: TGTGCCTGGAGTCCTACAGTGGGGACAGTGAACACTGAAGCTTTCTTT; j_gene: TRBJ1-1; d_gene: TRBD1; v_gene: TRBV30; abundance: many
CDR3aa: CATKAGRYSNQPQHF; CDR3nt: TGTGCCACCAAAGCAGGGAGGTATAGCAATCAGCCCCAGCATTTT; j_gene: TRBJ1-5; d_gene: -; v_gene: TRBV15; abundance: many
CDR3aa: CATSGEAPSAGTNEKLFF; CDR3nt: TGTGCCACCAGTGGCGAGGCACCATCCGCGGGAACTAATGAAAAACTGTTTTTT; j_gene: TRBJ1-4; d_gene: -; v_gene: TRBV24-1; abundance: few
CDR3aa: CSVAGKNEQFF; CDR3nt: TGCAGCGTGGCAGGGAAAAATGAGCAGTTCTTC; j_gene: TRBJ2-1; d_gene: -; v_gene: TRBV29-1; abundance: -
CDR3aa: CASITLRGRGVEQYF; CDR3nt: TGTGCCAGCATCACCCTCAGGGGGCGCGGGGTCGAGCAGTACTTC; j_gene: TRBJ2-7; d_gene: TRBD1; v_gene: TRBV11-2; abundance: -
CDR3aa: CASRAPGLARTYEQYF; CDR3nt: TGCGCCAGCAGGGCACCGGGACTAGCGAGGACCTACGAGCAGTACTTC; j_gene: TRBJ2-7; d_gene: TRBD2; v_gene: TRBV5-1; abundance: many
CDR3aa: CASSYSLASGSRDEQFF; CDR3nt: TGCGCCAGCAGTTACTCGTTAGCTAGCGGGAGCCGTGATGAGCAGTTCTTC; j_gene: TRBJ2-1; d_gene: TRBD2; v_gene: TRBV6-5; abundance: -
CDR3aa: CASSLDRGAGIQYF; CDR3nt: TGTGCCAGCAGTTTAGACAGGGGTGCGGGCATTCAGTACTTC; j_gene: TRBJ2-4; d_gene: TRBD1; v_gene: TRBV12-3/TRBV12-4; abundance: many
CDR3aa: CASSEIGFRGTNTEAFF; CDR3nt: TGCGCCAGCAGTGAGATTGGTTTCAGGGGTACCAACACTGAAGCTTTCTTT; j_gene: TRBJ1-1; d_gene: -; v_gene: TRBV10-2; abundance: once
CDR3aa: CASSSGRQTGELFF; CDR3nt: TGTGCCAGCAGTTCGGGCAGGCAGACCGGGGAGCTGTTTTTT; j_gene: TRBJ2-2; d_gene: -; v_gene: TRBV12-3/TRBV12-4; abundance: many
CDR3aa: CASRPQGRNTEAFF; CDR3nt: TGTGCCAGCAGACCACAGGGAAGGAACACTGAAGCTTTCTTT; j_gene: TRBJ1-1; d_gene: -; v_gene: TRBV7-2; abundance: many
CDR3aa: CASWASGTYEQYF; CDR3nt: TGTGCCAGTTGGGCTAGCGGGACCTACGAGCAGTACTTC; j_gene: TRBJ2-7; d_gene: TRBD2; v_gene: TRBV6-2/TRBV6-3; abundance: many
CDR3aa: CSAPDRLNGQYF; CDR3nt: TGCAGTGCGCCCGACAGGCTGAACGGGCAGTACTTC; j_gene: TRBJ2-7; d_gene: -; v_gene: TRBV20-1; abundance: many
CDR3aa: CSARALGETQYF; CDR3nt: TGCAGTGCCCGGGCGTTGGGGGAGACCCAGTACTTC; j_gene: TRBJ2-5; d_gene: -; v_gene: TRBV20-1; abundance: many
CDR3aa: CASSLIRDSPDTQYF; CDR3nt: TGTGCCAGCAGTTTAATCAGGGACTCCCCAGATACGCAGTATTTT; j_gene: TRBJ2-3; d_gene: -; v_gene: TRBV12-3/TRBV12-4; abundance: many
CDR3aa: CASTGTENTEAFF; CDR3nt: TGTGCCAGCACAGGAACTGAAAACACTGAAGCTTTCTTT; j_gene: TRBJ1-1; d_gene: -; v_gene: TRBV6-1; abundance: -
CDR3aa: CASTDLGQGIYEQYF; CDR3nt: TGTGCCAGCACTGACCTGGGACAGGGGATCTACGAGCAGTACTTC; j_gene: TRBJ2-7; d_gene: TRBD1; v_gene: TRBV11-2; abundance: many
CDR3aa: CASSSNTQVHEQFF; CDR3nt: TGTGCCAGCTCATCCAATACTCAGGTGCATGAGCAGTTCTTC; j_gene: TRBJ2-1; d_gene: -; v_gene: TRBV18; abundance: few
CDR3aa: CASSPFRDAGIEQYF; CDR3nt: TGTGCCAGCTCACCTTTTCGGGACGCGGGAATCGAGCAGTACTTC; j_gene: TRBJ2-7; d_gene: -; v_gene: TRBV18; abundance: few
CDR3aa: CASSLGGHGSYEQYF; CDR3nt: TGTGCCAGCAGCTTAGGGGGACATGGATCCTACGAGCAGTACTTC; j_gene: TRBJ2-7; d_gene: -; v_gene: TRBV7-6; abundance: many
CDR3aa: CASSLGGWTGGPSTDTQYF; CDR3nt: TGTGCCAGCAGCTTAGGAGGGTGGACAGGGGGCCCGAGCACAGATACGCAGTATTTT; j_gene: TRBJ2-3; d_gene: TRBD1; v_gene: TRBV7-9; abundance: many
CDR3aa: CASSPSVLGTPYEQYF; CDR3nt: TGTGCCAGCTCACCGTCCGTCCTAGGAACCCCCTACGAGCAGTACTTC; j_gene: TRBJ2-7; d_gene: -; v_gene: TRBV18; abundance: -
CDR3aa: CASSPLGTSPYEQYF; CDR3nt: TGTGCCAGCTCACCCCTAGGCACCTCTCCCTACGAGCAGTACTTC; j_gene: TRBJ2-7; d_gene: -; v_gene: TRBV18; abundance: many